These 32 T cell receptor beta chains share one sample of origin, sequenced in a study of TIL therapy for anti-PD-1-resistant metastatic lung cancer. The libraries were made with immunoSEQ v3. The repertoire was sequenced with immunoSEQ multiplex PCR; TCRdb's copy has only in-frame clones and lacks some. Altogether about 18,000 clones are present, 83% being singletons, with the ten largest covering 2% to 2.5%. Time point in this sample: pre-treatment sample, taken before nivolumab and TIL therapy. Sequenced here: blood, sampled at baseline. All receptors come from a person between 25 and 80 years old with non-small cell lung cancer.

The rearrangement joins TRBV11-2 to TRBJ2-1; D is unresolved. The CDR3 totals 13 residues. CDR1 SGHAT and CDR2 FQNNGV come from the germline V gene. V gave up 1 base and J gave up 8 bases, with 9 bases separating them. The CDR3 reads CASSLVGLHEQFF. Here the CDR3 DNA reads TGTGCCAGCAGCTTAGTAGGGCTCCATGAGCAGTTCTTC.

The CDR3 nucleotides read TGTGCCAGTAACACCGGGACCCTAAACTATGGCTACACCTTC. It yields the protein CASNTGTLNYGYTF. The J gene is TRBJ1-2, the V gene TRBV19, with D perhaps matching TRBD1 (5 bases). The germline V gene encodes CDR1 LNHDA and CDR2 SQIVND (reference sequence). The V gene lost 7 bases and the J gene lost 2 bases, with 14 bases spanning the gap. CDR3 length equals 14 residues.

This chain joins TRBV18 and TRBJ2-1; D remains unclear. The CDR3 has 15 residues. Germline values: CDR1 KGHSH, CDR2 LQKENI. The V end was cut by 3 bases, the J end by 3 bases, with 12 bases between. CDR3 coding DNA: TGTGCCAGCTCACCTCCGTGGCAGAGCTACAATGAGCAGTTCTTC. Translating it yields CASSPPWQSYNEQFF.

V and J are TRBV25-1 and TRBJ2-3; D possibly corresponds to TRBD2 (6 bases). From germline, CDR1 is MGHDK and CDR2 SYGVNS. CDR3 size: 15 residues. V was trimmed by 1 base and J by 2 bases, leaving 10 bases between them. The CDR3 reads CASSEWRGNTDTQYF. The CDR3 nucleotides are TGTGCCAGCAGTGAATGGCGGGGTAACACAGATACGCAGTATTTT.

This chain joins TRBV6-5 and TRBJ2-7; D gene uncertain. This CDR3 has 13 amino acids. V lost 2 bases, J lost 5 bases, and 10 bases lay in between. The germline V gene has CDR1 MNHEY and CDR2 SVGAGI. The CDR3 DNA is TGTGCCAGCAGTTACGGGGAAAATAACGAGCAGTACTTC. This translates into CASSYGENNEQYF.

The CDR3 sequence is CASSIAGTSGRTDTQYF. The CDR3, as DNA: TGTGCCAGTAGTATAGCCGGGACTAGCGGGCGCACAGATACGCAGTATTTT. The chain is built from TRBV19 and TRBJ2-3; 12 bases map to TRBD2. The CDR3 is 17 residues long. The V gene's germline CDR1 is LNHDA and CDR2 SQIVND (reference sequence). The V segment lost 1 base and the J segment 1 base; nucleotides outside the gene matches: 3.

The V gene is TRBV7-8, the J gene TRBJ2-5; 7 bases are a match to TRBD1. The DNA end is a closer match to TRBJ2-7, so the J assignment may be wrong. The CDR3 runs 15 residues. In germline, CDR1 is SGHVS, CDR2 FQNEAQ. CDR3 DNA: TGTGCCAGCAGCGCCACCAGGGACAGAACCTACGAGCAGTACTTC. This encodes CASSATRDRTYEQYF.

The chain uses TRBV7-2 and TRBJ2-1, with 9 bases identical to TRBD2. V lost 5 bases and J lost 7; bases outside the gene matches: 6. This CDR3 contains 14 residues. CDR1 SGHTA and CDR2 FQGNSA come from the germline V gene. CDR3 loop: CASSTGLAGNEQFF. CDR3 bases: TGTGCCAGCAGCACGGGACTAGCAGGGAATGAGCAGTTCTTC.

The rearrangement uses TRBV5-1 and TRBJ2-3; no reliable D call. Trimming shortened V by 2 bases and J by 3 bases, and 7 bases separated the two germline ends. The CDR3 is made up of 13 amino acids. Germline V gives CDR1 SGHRS, CDR2 YFSETQ. CDR3 amino acids: CASSLPSTDTQYF. CDR3 bases: TGCGCCAGCAGCTTACCGAGTACAGATACGCAGTATTTT.

The V call is TRBV11-3, the J call TRBJ2-1; D is unresolved. This CDR3 spans 13 amino acids. V was pared by 1 base and J by 4 bases, with 5 bases between. Germline V gives CDR1 SGHNT, CDR2 YENEEA. The CDR3 spells CASSLGQYNEQFF. The CDR3 DNA reads TGTGCCAGCAGCTTAGGTCAGTACAATGAGCAGTTCTTC.

This clone was observed a single time. The rearrangement uses TRBV28 and TRBJ2-1; D may be TRBD2 (6 bases). V lost 3 bases, J lost 2 bases, and 14 bases lay in between. The CDR3 has 16 amino acids. Germline CDR1 is MDHEN and CDR2 is SYDVKM. The CDR3 DNA reads TGTGCCAGCAGTTTGGTGGGACTTGATACCTACAATGAGCAGTTCTTC. Translating it yields CASSLVGLDTYNEQFF.

The V gene is TRBV7-6, the J gene TRBJ1-5; 7 positions match TRBD1. With V trimmed by 1 base and J by 0 bases, 15 bases remained unmatched. This CDR3 has 20 amino acids. CDR1 is SGHVS, CDR2 FNYEAQ, per germline. The CDR3 coding sequence is TGTGCCAGCAGCTTAGGCGCGGGAACAGGGGAGTGGGTTAGCAATCAGCCCCAGCATTTT. This codes for CASSLGAGTGEWVSNQPQHF.

This clone has just one count. The chain is built from TRBV18 and TRBJ1-1; D gene unclear. Germline V gives CDR1 KGHSH, CDR2 LQKENI. The germline V and J ends were trimmed by 5 bases and 8 bases, with 15 bases remaining between them. This CDR3 spans 13 amino acids. The CDR3 DNA sequence: TGTGCCAGCTCATCACGGGGAGGGTACGAAGCTTTCTTT. This translates into CASSSRGGYEAFF.

J is TRBJ1-4 and V is TRBV7-9, with D maybe TRBD1 (6 bases). The germline V gene has CDR1 SEHNR and CDR2 FQNEAQ (reference sequence). Trimming left V 3 bases short and J 4 bases short, with 6 bases between. The CDR3 has 13 residues. The DNA of the CDR3 is TGTGCCAGCAGCTTGGACAGTAATGAAAAACTGTTTTTT. The encoded protein is CASSLDSNEKLFF.

The chain links TRBV7-9 to TRBJ2-1; D is possibly TRBD1 or TRBD2 (6 bases each). V was pared by 3 bases and J by 12 bases, with 21 bases between. Germline V CDR1 and CDR2: SEHNR, FQNEAQ (reference sequence). The CDR3 runs 15 residues. The CDR3 sequence is CASSFTRGGMQSQFF. Written as DNA, the CDR3 is TGTGCCAGCAGCTTTACCAGGGGCGGGATGCAGTCGCAGTTCTTC.

A few counts support this clone. This chain joins TRBV12-5 and TRBJ2-1; no clear D gene. V was clipped by 0 bases and J by 8 bases, with 14 bases between them. Germline values: CDR1 LGHNT, CDR2 FRNRAP. The CDR3 covers 15 residues. In DNA form, the CDR3 reads TGTGCTAGTGGTTTGGTCGGCAGGCCCCTAGATGAGCAGTTCTTC. Amino acid sequence: CASGLVGRPLDEQFF. The variable domain in full, completed from reference TRBV12-5 and TRBJ2-1, reads DARVTQTPRHKVTEMGQEVTMRCQPILGHNTVFWYRQTMMQGLELLAYFRNRAPLDDSGMPKDRFSAEMPDATLATLKIQPSEPRDSAVYFCASGLVGRPLDEQFFGPGTRLTVL.

CDR3 sequence: CASSFPQGGRPQHF. The CDR3 DNA is TGTGCCAGCAGTTTTCCCCAGGGCGGGCGGCCCCAGCATTTT. The chain employs TRBV28 and TRBJ1-5; perhaps TRBD1 as D (5 bases). Germline CDR1 MDHEN, CDR2 SYDVKM. The CDR3 covers 14 residues. Trimming left V 3 bases short and J 9 bases short, with 15 bases between.

The V and J genes are TRBV9 and TRBJ2-2, with 8 nucleotides matching TRBD1. With 2 bases clipped from V and 2 bases from J, the junction kept 2 bases outside the gene matches. The CDR3 spans 15 residues. Germline CDR1 reads SGDLS; CDR2 reads YYNGEE. The CDR3 reads CASSVTGGNTGELFF. DNA of the CDR3: TGTGCCAGCAGCGTCACAGGGGGTAACACCGGGGAGCTGTTTTTT.

This chain uses TRBV29-1 with TRBJ1-4; D is possibly TRBD1 (6 bases). V gave up 0 bases and J gave up 4 bases, with 6 bases separating them. CDR3 size: 13 residues. Per germline, CDR1 SQVTM and CDR2 ANQGSEA. The CDR3, as DNA: TGCAGCGTTGAAGACAGGGGTAATGAAAAACTGTTTTTT. Its translation is CSVEDRGNEKLFF.

This clone showed up just a few times. The rearrangement uses TRBV7-9 and TRBJ1-6; no definite D call. V lost 5 bases to trimming and J lost 4 bases, with 9 bases between them. The CDR3 runs to 14 residues. Germline-derived CDR1 and CDR2 are SEHNR and FQNEAQ (reference sequence). The CDR3 bases are TGTGCCAGCAGCGGTTGGGAGTATAATTCACCCCTCCACTTT. It encodes CASSGWEYNSPLHF.

The chain employs TRBV5-4 and TRBJ2-1, with a possible D match to TRBD2 (6 bases). The CDR3 has 15 amino acids. In germline, CDR1 is SGHNT, CDR2 YYREEE (reference sequence). The V gene lost 0 bases and the J gene lost 4 bases, with 11 bases spanning the gap. The CDR3 coding sequence is TGTGCCAGCAGCTTGGATGGGAGGTCTTACAATGAGCAGTTCTTC. Its protein product is CASSLDGRSYNEQFF.

This sequence joins TRBV11-2 and TRBJ2-4; D gene uncertain. The germline gives CDR1 SGHAT, CDR2 FQNNGV. CDR3 size: 13 residues. With 5 bases removed from V and 6 bases from J, the gap between germline ends came to 11 bases. This CDR3 is CASSRRTGNIQYF. DNA for the CDR3: TGTGCCAGCAGCCGTAGGACGGGAAACATTCAGTACTTC.

This clone appeared a few times. V and J are TRBV18 and TRBJ2-7; 8 bases are a match to TRBD1. The CDR3 covers 15 residues. Losses at the gene ends were 6 bases for V and 8 bases for J; bases not matched to a gene: 15. The germline CDR1 and CDR2 sequences are KGHSH and LQKENI. The DNA of the CDR3 is TGTGCCAGCTCGCTCTCCGGGACAGGAGAGGTTCAGCAGTACTTC. Protein sequence: CASSLSGTGEVQQYF.

This sequence joins TRBV4-3 and TRBJ2-7; tentative D call: TRBD2 (5 bases). Trimming took 1 base from V and 6 from J, leaving 10 bases between them. Germline assignment: CDR1 LGHNA and CDR2 YSLEER. The CDR3 spans 13 residues. The CDR3 DNA is TGCGCCAGCAGCCAAGTGAGGGTGGGCGAGCAGTACTTC. Its protein is CASSQVRVGEQYF.

This chain uses TRBV28 with TRBJ1-2, with D possibly being TRBD1 (5 bases). Trimming took 6 bases from V and 8 from J, leaving 16 bases between them. Germline V gene lookup returns CDR1 MDHEN and CDR2 SYDVKM. The CDR3 length is 13 residues. CDR3 residues: CASSSGGGSGYTF. The DNA of the CDR3 is TGTGCCAGCAGCTCAGGTGGGGGGTCGGGCTACACCTTC.

This clone turned up a few times. This chain uses TRBV19 with TRBJ1-1; 7 bases align to TRBD1. Germline V gene data show CDR1 as LNHDA and CDR2 as SQIVND (reference sequence). The CDR3 sequence is 16 residues long. J gave up 2 bases and V 4 bases, and 10 bases lay outside the gene matches. CDR3 residues: CASSTLRTGRNTEAFF. The CDR3 DNA reads as TGTGCCAGTAGTACCCTTAGGACAGGTAGAAACACTGAAGCTTTCTTT. The full variable domain, with the rest looked up from reference TRBV19 and TRBJ1-1, is DGGITQSPKYLFRKEGQNVTLSCEQNLNHDAMYWYRQDPGQGLRLIYYSQIVNDFQKGDIAEGYSVSREKKESFPLTVTSAQKNPTAFYLCASSTLRTGRNTEAFFGQGTRLTVV.

This clone was observed a few times. The germline gene is not matched at one end of the junction; a read error may be the cause. The chain has TRBV7-9 and TRBJ2-3; D is ambiguous. This CDR3 spans 10 amino acids. Germline V gene sequence: CDR1 SEHNR, CDR2 FQNEAQ (reference sequence). This CDR3 reads CASSTDTQYF. Written as DNA, the CDR3 is TGTGCCAGCAGCACCGATACGCAGTATTTT.

This chain links TRBV6-4 with TRBJ2-3; TRBD2 matches 12 bases. Germline V gene data show CDR1 as MRHNA and CDR2 as SNTAGT. The CDR3 loop spans 16 amino acids. Unmatched junction bases numbered 4, after V lost 5 bases and J lost 1 base. CDR3 sequence reads: CASSPSGGAGTDTQYF. CDR3 nucleotides: TGTGCCAGCAGTCCTAGCGGGGGGGCGGGCACAGATACGCAGTATTTT.

Only a few counts were recorded for this clone. The chain employs TRBV5-1 and TRBJ2-2; no clear D gene. Germline CDR1 reads SGHRS; CDR2 reads YFSETQ. The CDR3 covers 12 residues. V shed 3 bases and J shed 3 bases, with 3 bases lying between them. The chain's CDR3 is CASSSYTGELFF. CDR3 in DNA: TGCGCCAGCAGCTCTTACACCGGGGAGCTGTTTTTT.

A single count supports this clone. The chain links TRBV30 to TRBJ1-6; D is perhaps TRBD1 (5 bases). With 0 bases removed from V and 5 bases from J, the gap between germline ends came to 11 bases. Looked up from germline, CDR1 is GTSNPN and CDR2 is SVGIG (reference sequence). CDR3 length equals 15 residues. CDR3 loop: CAWSVGGGNNSPLHF. In DNA form, the CDR3 reads TGTGCCTGGAGTGTAGGCGGGGGGAATAATTCACCCCTCCACTTT.

V and J are TRBV9 and TRBJ2-1; D is perhaps TRBD1 (8 bases). V was trimmed by 3 bases and J by 2 bases, leaving 15 bases between them. The CDR3 contains 16 residues. Germline V gene sequence: CDR1 SGDLS, CDR2 YYNGEE. The CDR3 loop reads CASSARQGRAYNEQFF. Here the CDR3 DNA reads TGTGCCAGCAGCGCCAGACAGGGGAGGGCCTACAATGAGCAGTTCTTC.

The rearrangement links TRBV27 to TRBJ2-5; D perhaps matches TRBD1 (6 bases). Looked up from germline, CDR1 is MNHEY and CDR2 is SMNVEV (reference sequence). The V end lost 4 bases, the J end lost 2 bases, and 11 bases lay between the germline ends. This CDR3 region has 14 residues. The CDR3 region is CASSSLGQQETQYF. For the CDR3, the DNA is TGTGCCAGCAGTTCACTTGGACAGCAAGAGACCCAGTACTTC.